This TCR beta chain was sequenced in a study of cytotoxic CD8 clonotypes in ibrutinib-treated CLL. Study background: The patients comprised about a dozen relapsed/refractory and about 15 treatment-naive cases, some 17 IGHV unmutated.

Genomic DNA (around 2 micrograms) was obtained from cryopreserved PBMCs for construction of TCR beta libraries. Looked up from germline, CDR1 is GTSNPN and CDR2 is SVGIG (reference sequence). The CDR3 has 15 amino acids. Deletions cut 3 bases from V and 3 bases from J, with 17 bases between. Findings and limits, study-wide: Clonality showed a rise at ibrutinib response that reversed toward baseline at progression. Under treatment, the uncommon public clonotypes either contracted or remained stable.

Generated by immunoSEQ multiplex PCR, the TCRdb table keeps only in-frame clones and is missing some. The table includes about 200,000 clones, roughly 65% detected once. With regard to this clone: Its target is not known.

The starting material was PBMCs, obtained after 12 months of ibrutinib treatment. The V call is TRBV30, the J call TRBJ1-1; D is possibly TRBD1 (5 bases). The receptor's source is a human donor with chronic lymphocytic leukemia. CDR3 nucleotide sequence: TGTGCCTGGAGAAATTTAGCGGGGGATCACACTGAAGCTTTCTTT. Amino acid sequence: CAWRNLAGDHTEAFF.